Each of the 13 T cell receptor beta chains below was sequenced from the same sample in a study of T cell responses to AZD1222 COVID-19 vaccine. The method was immunoSEQ multiplex PCR; TCRdb's version includes in-frame clones alone and lacks a portion of them. The sample contains tens of thousands of clones, approximately 91% of which appear only once. The sequencing here drew on peripheral blood, taken 28 days after the second AZD1222 dose. Receptors originate from an adult who received the AZD1222 COVID-19 vaccine.

The chain has TRBV18 and TRBJ1-3, with D perhaps matching TRBD1 (5 bases). The CDR3 covers 16 residues. From germline, CDR1 is KGHSH and CDR2 LQKENI. V lost 4 bases to trimming and J lost 0 bases, with 13 bases between them. DNA of the CDR3: TGTGCCAGCTCACTCTCAGACAGTAACTCTGGAAACACCATATATTTT. It is translated as CASSLSDSNSGNTIYF.

The genes are TRBV6-5 and TRBJ2-1; 7 bases agree with TRBD2. The CDR3 loop spans 14 amino acids. V shed 7 bases and J 0 bases; nucleotides not matched to a gene: 3. Germline CDR1 MNHEY, CDR2 SVGAGI. Written as DNA, the CDR3 is TGTGCCAGCAATCGCGGGAGCTCCTACAATGAGCAGTTCTTC. Translated: CASNRGSSYNEQFF.

This rearrangement joins TRBV21-1 to TRBJ2-6. TRBV21-1 is described as a pseudogene. The CDR3 runs to 16 residues. CDR3 sequence (DNA): TGTGCCAGCAGCAAAGGGGGAAGCTCTGGGGCCAACGTCCTGACTTTC. As protein: CASSKGGSSGANVLTF.

V usage is TRBV4-3 and J usage is TRBJ2-3; 7 nucleotides align to TRBD2. V dropped 1 base and J dropped 2; count of bases not matched to a gene: 6. Germline CDR1 LGHNA, CDR2 YSLEER. There are 16 residues in the CDR3. CDR3 nucleotides: TGCGCCAGCAGCCAAGTACCAGCGGGGTCCACAGATACGCAGTATTTT. Translation gives CASSQVPAGSTDTQYF.

The chain recombines TRBV7-9 with TRBJ1-2; TRBD1 aligns across 7 bases. Germline CDR1 and CDR2: SEHNR and FQNEAQ (reference sequence). CDR3 length: 15 residues. The V gene end was trimmed by 5 bases and the J gene end by 0 bases; junction bases not matched to a gene: 6. DNA of the CDR3: TGTGCCAGCAGCGGAACAGGGGACCCTAACTATGGCTACACCTTC. Protein: CASSGTGDPNYGYTF.

The V call is TRBV7-2, the J call TRBJ2-2; TRBD2 might be the D (5 bases). This CDR3 comprises 14 residues. Germline V CDR1 and CDR2: SGHTA, FQGNSA. Between the trimmed V and J ends, which lost 1 base and 4 bases, there was a span of 7 bases. For the CDR3, the DNA is TGTGCCAGCAGCTTAGGGACTCTCACCGGGGAGCTGTTTTTT. Its translation is CASSLGTLTGELFF.

This clone was picked up a small number of times. The chain links TRBV5-4 to TRBJ2-7; possibly TRBD2 for D (5 bases). The CDR3 consists of 13 residues. The V and J ends lost 0 bases and 6 bases respectively, with 10 bases between them. Germline CDR1 reads SGHNT; CDR2 reads YYREEE (reference sequence). The DNA for the CDR3 is TGTGCCAGCAGCTTGGTACGGGGTGGCGAGCAGTACTTC. Amino acids: CASSLVRGGEQYF.

V usage is TRBV10-3 and J usage is TRBJ2-7; TRBD1 might be the D (5 bases). The germline V and J ends were trimmed by 6 bases and 3 bases, with 9 bases remaining between them. The V gene's germline CDR1 is ENHRY and CDR2 SYGVKD. This CDR3 has 12 amino acids. The CDR3 sequence: CAIRDTLYEQYF. Written as DNA, the CDR3 is TGTGCCATCAGGGACACTCTCTACGAGCAGTACTTC.

The chain recombines TRBV27 with TRBJ2-5; D possibly corresponds to TRBD2 (6 bases). The V gene's germline CDR1 is MNHEY and CDR2 SMNVEV (reference sequence). The CDR3 has 13 residues. Trimming left V 3 bases short and J 7 bases short, with 12 bases between. CDR3: CASSLWGVGTQYF. CDR3 bases: TGTGCCAGCAGTTTGTGGGGGGTCGGGACCCAGTACTTC.

The chain employs TRBV7-8 and TRBJ1-5, with TRBD1 as a possible D gene (5 bases). The V end was cut by 0 bases, the J end by 6 bases, with 9 bases between. From germline, CDR1 is SGHVS and CDR2 FQNEAQ. The CDR3 is 14 residues long. CDR3 in amino acids: CASSLAGEGQPQHF. CDR3 DNA sequence: TGTGCCAGCAGCTTAGCAGGGGAGGGTCAGCCCCAGCATTTT.

The gene calls are TRBV6-5 and TRBJ2-6; D call uncertain. Trimming took 7 bases from V and 0 from J, leaving 10 bases between them. Germline CDR1 is MNHEY and CDR2 is SVGAGI. CDR3 length: 15 amino acids. Written as DNA, the CDR3 is TGTGCCAGCAATCCCCTAGGCTCTGGGGCCAACGTCCTGACTTTC. Protein product: CASNPLGSGANVLTF.

The table lists this clone with a few counts. The chain links TRBV11-3 to TRBJ2-5, with a tentative D call TRBD1 (6 bases). The CDR3 loop spans 14 amino acids. Germline CDR1 is SGHNT and CDR2 is YENEEA. V was shortened by 2 bases and J by 3 bases, with 10 bases between the two germline ends. CDR3 bases: TGTGCCAGCAGCTTAAACACAGGGAAAGAGACCCAGTACTTC. Amino acid sequence: CASSLNTGKETQYF.

The genes are TRBV15 and TRBJ1-5; D remains ambiguous. CDR1 LNHNV and CDR2 YYDKDF come from the germline V gene (reference sequence). Trimming shortened V by 0 bases and J by 9 bases, and 12 bases separated the two germline ends. The CDR3 length is 14 residues. The CDR3 coding sequence is TGTGCCACCAGCAGAGAACGTAGGCCCTCGCCCCAGCATTTT. Translated: CATSRERRPSPQHF.